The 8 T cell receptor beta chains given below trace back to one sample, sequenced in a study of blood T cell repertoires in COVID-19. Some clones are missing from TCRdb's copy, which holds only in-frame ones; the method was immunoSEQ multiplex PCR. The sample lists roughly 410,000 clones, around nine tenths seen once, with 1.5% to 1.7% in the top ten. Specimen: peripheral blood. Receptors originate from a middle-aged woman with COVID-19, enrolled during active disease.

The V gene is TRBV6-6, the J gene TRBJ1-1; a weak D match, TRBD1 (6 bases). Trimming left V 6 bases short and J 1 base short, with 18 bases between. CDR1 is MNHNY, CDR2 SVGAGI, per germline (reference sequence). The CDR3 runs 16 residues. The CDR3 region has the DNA TGTGCCAGCAGATCCCAACAGGGTCTCGGGAACACTGAAGCTTTCTTT. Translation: CASRSQQGLGNTEAFF.

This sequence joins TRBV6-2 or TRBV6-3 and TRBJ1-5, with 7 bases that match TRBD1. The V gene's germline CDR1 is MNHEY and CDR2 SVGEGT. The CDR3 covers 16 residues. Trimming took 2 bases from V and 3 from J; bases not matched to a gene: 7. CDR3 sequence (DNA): TGTGCCAGCAGTTACGGAGGACAGGTCTTCAATCAGCCCCAGCATTTT. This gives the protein CASSYGGQVFNQPQHF.

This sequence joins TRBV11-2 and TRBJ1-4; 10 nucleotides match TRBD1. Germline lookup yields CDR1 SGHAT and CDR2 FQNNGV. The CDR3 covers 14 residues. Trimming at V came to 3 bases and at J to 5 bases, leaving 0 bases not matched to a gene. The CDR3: CASSLGQGNEKLFF. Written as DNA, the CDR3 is TGTGCCAGCAGCTTGGGACAGGGGAATGAAAAACTGTTTTTT. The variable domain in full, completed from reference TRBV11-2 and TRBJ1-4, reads EAGVAQSPRYKIIEKRQSVAFWCNPISGHATLYWYQQILGQGPKLLIQFQNNGVVDDSQLPKDRFSAERLKGVDSTLKIQPAKLEDSAVYLCASSLGQGNEKLFFGSGTQLSVL.

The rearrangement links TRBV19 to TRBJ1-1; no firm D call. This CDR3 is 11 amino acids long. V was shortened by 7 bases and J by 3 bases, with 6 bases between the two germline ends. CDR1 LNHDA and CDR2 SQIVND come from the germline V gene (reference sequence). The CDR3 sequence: CASTYYTEAFF. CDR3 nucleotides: TGTGCCAGTACCTATTACACTGAAGCTTTCTTT.

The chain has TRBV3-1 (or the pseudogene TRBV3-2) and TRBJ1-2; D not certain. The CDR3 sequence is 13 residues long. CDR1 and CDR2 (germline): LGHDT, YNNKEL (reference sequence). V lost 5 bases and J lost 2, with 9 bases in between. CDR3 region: CASSYGSNYGYTF. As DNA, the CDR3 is TGTGCCAGCAGCTACGGGTCCAACTATGGCTACACCTTC.

The CDR3 DNA reads TGTGCCTGGAGTGTACGGGGTCTCCCGGCGGGAACAGATACGCAGTATTTT. Its protein is CAWSVRGLPAGTDTQYF. The V and J genes are TRBV30 and TRBJ2-3; a possible D gene is TRBD2 (6 bases). Germline CDR1 and CDR2: GTSNPN and SVGIG (reference sequence). This CDR3 region has 17 residues. The ends were cut back, 0 bases at V and 3 bases at J, with 19 bases in the middle.

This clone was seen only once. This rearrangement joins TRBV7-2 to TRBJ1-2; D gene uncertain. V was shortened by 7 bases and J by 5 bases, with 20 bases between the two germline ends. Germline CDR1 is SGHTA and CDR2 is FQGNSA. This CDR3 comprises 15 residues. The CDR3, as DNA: TGTGCCAGCAACCAAAGAGGGATGGGGTATTATGGCTACACCTTC. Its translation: CASNQRGMGYYGYTF. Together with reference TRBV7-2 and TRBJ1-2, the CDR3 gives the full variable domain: GAGVSQSPSNKVTEKGKDVELRCDPISGHTALYWYRQSLGQGLEFLIYFQGNSAPDKSGLPSDRFSAERTGGSVSTLTIQRTQQEDSAVYLCASNQRGMGYYGYTFGSGTRLTVV.

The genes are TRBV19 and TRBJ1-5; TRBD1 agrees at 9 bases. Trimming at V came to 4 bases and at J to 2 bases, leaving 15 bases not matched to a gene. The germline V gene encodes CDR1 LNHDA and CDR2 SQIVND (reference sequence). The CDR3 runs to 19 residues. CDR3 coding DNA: TGTGCCAGTAGTACCTTCGGGACAGGGAGTATTCGGGGCAATCAGCCCCAGCATTTT. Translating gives CASSTFGTGSIRGNQPQHF.